The 25 T cell receptor beta chains in this list originate from one sample, sequenced in a study of regulatory T cells in long-lasting Graves disease. Time point described: newly diagnosed GD, antithyroid drugs for less than 3 months. Researchers made the TCR library from RNA that was extracted from PBMCs. Combining iRepertoire HTBI primers with Arm-PCR of CDR3 regions, the authors built TCR beta libraries. TCRdb re-called the multiplex PCR reads with MiXCR, one entry per CDR3 protein. The table includes hundreds of thousands of distinct CDR3 sequences, about 16% detected once. The same sample was also studied in work on T cells in Graves' hyperthyroidism and ophthalmopathy.

The specimen comprised peripheral blood mononuclear cells (PBMCs), sampled at new diagnosis, from a patient treated with antithyroid drugs. The receptor source for this set is a woman aged 35-60 years with Graves disease.

This chain connects TRBV5-1 to TRBJ2-3, with 7 bases lining up with TRBD1. The V and J ends lost 0 bases and 3 bases, in that order; junction bases with no gene match: 7. The germline gives CDR1 SGHRS, CDR2 YFSETQ. The CDR3 loop spans 16 amino acids. The CDR3 coding sequence is TGCGCCAGCAGCTTGGGACCGACAGGGCGAACAGATACGCAGTATTTT. This sequence encodes CASSLGPTGRTDTQYF.

This clonotype showed up many times. The chain has TRBV2 and TRBJ2-7, with D tentatively TRBD1 or TRBD2 (5 bases each). Germline CDR1 and CDR2: SNHLY and FYNNEI. The CDR3 is made up of 12 amino acids. Trimming took off 6 bases at V and 3 bases at J, with 9 bases between the two ends. The CDR3 region is CASRGDGYEQYF. CDR3 coding DNA: TGTGCCAGCAGAGGGGACGGCTACGAGCAGTACTTC. Complete variable domain (other parts from reference TRBV2 and TRBJ2-7): EPEVTQTPSHQVTQMGQEVILRCVPISNHLYFYWYRQILGQKVEFLVSFYNNEISEKSEIFDDQFSVERPDGSNFTLKIRSTKLEDSAMYFCASRGDGYEQYFGPGTRLTVT.

Ten or more counts support this clonotype. This chain uses TRBV2 with TRBJ2-7; D remains ambiguous. The V end lost 1 base, the J end lost 8 bases, and 12 bases lay between the germline ends. CDR1 SNHLY and CDR2 FYNNEI come from the germline V gene. CDR3 length equals 13 residues. The CDR3 reads CASSEGTATKQYF. DNA for the CDR3: TGTGCCAGCAGTGAAGGGACGGCGACGAAGCAGTACTTC. The full variable domain, in which reference TRBV2 and TRBJ2-7 provide the parts outside the CDR3, is EPEVTQTPSHQVTQMGQEVILRCVPISNHLYFYWYRQILGQKVEFLVSFYNNEISEKSEIFDDQFSVERPDGSNFTLKIRSTKLEDSAMYFCASSEGTATKQYFGPGTRLTVT.

This clonotype was seen more than once but under ten times. J is TRBJ1-6 and V is TRBV2; D ambiguous. Germline assignment: CDR1 SNHLY and CDR2 FYNNEI. The CDR3 contains 13 residues. Trimming left V 7 bases short and J 10 bases short, with 14 bases between. Written as DNA, the CDR3 is TGTGCCAGCACAAAGGTTGAGCGGTCACCCCTCCACTTT. It encodes CASTKVERSPLHF.

A word on this clonotype: This may arise from a read error, as a much more abundant clone is one base away. The chain links TRBV27 to TRBJ2-4; 7 bases line up with TRBD2. J was trimmed by 13 bases and V by 8 bases; bases with no gene match: 14. Germline-derived CDR1 and CDR2 are MNHEY and SMNVEV (reference sequence). The length of the CDR3 is 13 residues. The chain's CDR3 is CASRTRVVNEQYF. The CDR3 nucleotides read TGTGCCAGCCGGACTAGGGTCGTGAATGAGCAGTACTTC.

This chain uses TRBV19 with TRBJ2-4; TRBD2 matches 15 bases. Germline V CDR1 and CDR2: LNHDA, SQIVND (reference sequence). The J segment lost 5 bases and the V segment lost 6 bases, leaving 8 bases of the junction unmatched. The CDR3 loop spans 17 amino acids. DNA of the CDR3: TGTGCCAGTAGCCCCGGACTAGCGGGGGGGCCCGAAAACATTCAGTACTTC. Amino acid sequence: CASSPGLAGGPENIQYF. Full variable domain (remainder filled in from reference TRBV19 and TRBJ2-4): DGGITQSPKYLFRKEGQNVTLSCEQNLNHDAMYWYRQDPGQGLRLIYYSQIVNDFQKGDIAEGYSVSREKKESFPLTVTSAQKNPTAFYLCASSPGLAGGPENIQYFGAGTRLSVL.

In its sample, this clonotype was seen a few times. The chain links TRBV5-1 to TRBJ2-1; 9 nucleotides match TRBD1. Germline loops: CDR1 SGHRS, CDR2 YFSETQ. The junction had 8 bases not matched to a gene; V was cut back by 1 base and J by 6 bases. The CDR3 is 16 amino acids. CDR3 in DNA: TGCGCCAGCAGCTTGATAGGAGACAGGGGGTTCAATGAGCAGTTCTTC. This gives the protein CASSLIGDRGFNEQFF.

The CDR3 region is CASSSQRVEQYF. In DNA form, the CDR3 reads TGTGCCAGCAGTTCCCAGAGGGTCGAGCAGTACTTC. The chain is built from TRBV12-3 or TRBV12-4 and TRBJ2-7; D is possibly TRBD2 (5 bases). The CDR3 totals 12 residues. Trimming removed 4 bases at V and 6 bases at J, with 10 bases between.

At least ten counts were recorded for this clonotype. V is TRBV30 and J is TRBJ2-7; D ambiguous. The CDR3 is 12 amino acids. CDR1 is GTSNPN and CDR2 is SVGIG in the germline V gene (reference sequence). V dropped 2 bases and J dropped 5 bases, with 10 bases sitting between them. The CDR3 bases are TGTGCCTGGAGTCCAGACCAGAACGAGCAGTACTTC. As protein: CAWSPDQNEQYF.

In this sample, this clonotype turned up many times. The V and J genes are TRBV7-6 and TRBJ1-1; D gene uncertain. This CDR3 spans 13 amino acids. The germline V gene has CDR1 SGHVS and CDR2 FNYEAQ. The V end was cut by 5 bases, the J end by 0 bases, with 7 bases between. CDR3 nucleotide sequence: TGTGCCAGCAGCACCGGGGTGAACACTGAAGCTTTCTTT. This codes for CASSTGVNTEAFF.

The chain couples TRBV10-3 to TRBJ2-7; 9 bases map to TRBD1. J gave up 3 bases and V 2 bases, and 5 bases lay outside the gene matches. The CDR3 extends over 15 amino acids. CDR1 ENHRY and CDR2 SYGVKD come from the germline V gene. CDR3 nucleotide sequence: TGTGCCATCAGTGAGCCAGACAGGGGGGACTACGAGCAGTACTTC. Residues: CAISEPDRGDYEQYF.

The gene calls are TRBV11-3 and TRBJ2-3, with a possible D match to TRBD1 (5 bases). Germline CDR1 SGHNT, CDR2 YENEEA. CDR3 length: 15 residues. V was cut by 5 bases and J by 3 bases, with 15 bases left in between. CDR3 sequence (DNA): TGTGCCAGCAGCCTAGGGGTTTTGGGTACAGATACGCAGTATTTT. This codes for CASSLGVLGTDTQYF.

Note on this clonotype: Just one base apart from a much larger clone, this may be a read error. V is TRBV27 and J is TRBJ1-1; tentative D call: TRBD1 (6 bases). Germline V gene sequence: CDR1 MNHEY, CDR2 SMNVEV (reference sequence). CDR3 length: 15 amino acids. V was cut by 7 bases and J by 1 base, with 16 bases left in between. Here the CDR3 DNA reads TGTGCCAGCACTTCGGCAGGGGCCCAGAACACTGAAGCTTTCTTT. It is translated as CASTSAGAQNTEAFF.

In this sample, this clonotype turned up once. A much larger clonotype is one base distant, so this may be a read error. V is TRBV18 and J is TRBJ2-5; 10 bases match TRBD2. This CDR3 spans 16 amino acids. Per the germline V gene, CDR1 is KGHSH and CDR2 is LQKENI. Trimming took 1 base from V and 11 from J; bases not matched to a gene: 13. The CDR3 DNA reads TGTGCCAGCTCACCACGGTTAGCGGGGGGACCCAGGGAGCAGTACTTC. Translating gives CASSPRLAGGPREQYF.

This clonotype was found many times. The chain joins TRBV7-3 to TRBJ1-1, with no clear D. From germline, CDR1 is SGHTA and CDR2 FQGTGA. This CDR3 is built from 14 residues. The ends were cut back, 5 bases at V and 4 bases at J, with 14 bases in the middle. DNA for the CDR3: TGTGCCAGCAGCCCCGTCGGCTCCATCACTGAAGCTTTCTTT. The encoded protein is CASSPVGSITEAFF.

The chain links TRBV14 to TRBJ2-7, with unresolved D. The CDR3 contains 14 residues. The germline gives CDR1 SGHDN, CDR2 FVKESK. V was pared by 1 base and J by 3 bases, with 10 bases between. CDR3 amino acids: CASSQGLRVYEQYF. The CDR3 DNA is TGTGCCAGCAGCCAAGGCTTACGTGTCTACGAGCAGTACTTC.

This clonotype was found many times. The chain joins TRBV10-3 to TRBJ2-1; 10 bases are shared with TRBD2. Germline V gene data show CDR1 as ENHRY and CDR2 as SYGVKD. The junction had 5 bases not matched to a gene; V was cut back by 8 bases and J by 4 bases. CDR3 length equals 14 residues. The CDR3 nucleotides read TGTGCCATCGGGAGGACTAGCGGTTACAATGAGCAGTTCTTC. It yields the protein CAIGRTSGYNEQFF.

Only a few counts were recorded for this clonotype. A much larger clone lies one base from this, so it may be a read error. The rearrangement joins TRBV10-3 to TRBJ2-3; weak D call: TRBD1 (6 bases). Germline V gives CDR1 ENHRY, CDR2 SYGVKD. This CDR3 contains 16 residues. Trimming removed 0 bases at V and 3 bases at J, with 13 bases between. CDR3 loop: CAISESGDKGTDTQYF. The CDR3 DNA reads as TGTGCCATCAGTGAGTCTGGGGACAAGGGGACAGATACGCAGTATTTT.

This clonotype has a handful of counts. The chain combines TRBV4-1 with TRBJ1-5; D unclear. The CDR3 consists of 16 residues. Germline values: CDR1 MGHRA, CDR2 YSYEKL. V was cut by 3 bases and J by 4 bases, with 16 bases left in between. The CDR3 DNA sequence: TGCGCCAGCAGCCATCCAGCGGTGGGCCTAAATCAGCCCCAGCATTTT. It codes for CASSHPAVGLNQPQHF.

This clonotype came up many times. The CDR3 protein is CASSARQVSPYGYTF. In DNA form, the CDR3 reads TGTGCCAGCAGCGCTCGACAGGTTTCCCCCTATGGCTACACCTTC. This chain joins TRBV7-2 and TRBJ1-2, with D perhaps matching TRBD1 (6 bases). Trimming took off 5 bases at V and 4 bases at J, with 17 bases between the two ends. Germline V lookup: CDR1 SGHTA, CDR2 FQGNSA. This CDR3 comprises 15 residues.

For this clonotype: Since a much larger clone is just one base distant, this may be a read error. The J gene is TRBJ1-1, the V gene TRBV15; the D is unclear. CDR1 and CDR2 from the germline V gene are LNHNV and YYDKDF (reference sequence). The CDR3 has 13 amino acids. Trimming took 4 bases from V and 6 from J, leaving 12 bases between them. The CDR3 reads CATSMREGPEAFF. CDR3 nucleotide sequence: TGTGCCACCAGCATGAGGGAAGGGCCTGAAGCTTTCTTT.

A remark on this clonotype: Being one base from a much bigger clone, this may be a read error. J is TRBJ2-1 and V is TRBV12-5, with 7 bases that match TRBD2. This CDR3 is 16 amino acids long. Trimming cost V 7 bases and J 9 bases; bases outside gene matches: 18. CDR1 is LGHNT and CDR2 is FRNRAP in the germline V gene. Here the CDR3 DNA reads TGTGCTAGTGCCCGAGGAGGACTAGACACCCACAGTGAGCAGTTCTTC. Protein: CASARGGLDTHSEQFF.

This rearrangement joins TRBV12-3 or TRBV12-4 to TRBJ2-2; D unclear. V lost 5 bases to trimming and J lost 1 base, with 14 bases between them. The length of the CDR3 is 16 residues. The chain's CDR3 is CASSRDPYWNTGELFF. CDR3 nucleotides: TGTGCCAGCAGTCGTGACCCCTACTGGAACACCGGGGAGCTGTTTTTT.

This clonotype has just a few counts. The rearrangement uses TRBV5-6 and TRBJ1-3, with D unresolved. Germline V CDR1 and CDR2: SGHDT, YYEEEE. This CDR3 has 16 residues. Trimming removed 0 bases from V and 0 bases from J, with 10 bases in between. The CDR3 protein is CASSLETDFSGNTIYF. CDR3 nucleotide sequence: TGTGCCAGCAGCTTGGAAACGGATTTCTCTGGAAACACCATATATTTT.

This clonotype was detected ten times or more. The J gene is TRBJ2-5, the V gene TRBV3-1; D may be TRBD1 (5 bases). The CDR3 covers 15 residues. Deletions cut 1 base from V and 4 bases from J, with 13 bases between. Germline-derived CDR1 and CDR2 are LGHDT and YNNKEL (reference sequence). Written as DNA, the CDR3 is TGTGCCAGCAGCCAAGGTCCCCAGGGAAGAGAGACCCAGTACTTC. This gives the protein CASSQGPQGRETQYF.